This TCR beta chain comes out of a study of sequential checkpoint blockade in melanoma. Study context: Matched biopsies came pretreatment and at week 13 for 20 to 25 patients.

CDR1 is SGHNT and CDR2 is YENEEA in the germline V gene. After removal of 6 bases from V and 8 bases from J, the junction contained 10 bases not matched to a gene. CDR3 size: 16 residues. As for treatment: randomized to nivolumab then ipilimumab (arm A) or the reverse (arm B). Sequenced by immunoSEQ multiplex PCR; TCRdb stores in-frame clones only, minus some. The top ten clones hold 5% to 6% of a sample with some 8,000 clones, 25% to 35% of them seen once. The chain carries TRBV11-3 and TRBJ2-1, with 13 positions matching TRBD2. This specimen was tumor tissue (inferred from file names), taken from a patient given nivolumab and ipilimumab in sequence. The clonotype originates from a human donor with melanoma. CDR3 amino acids: CASSQLAGGPTDEQFF. CDR3 DNA: TGTGCCAGCAGTCAACTAGCGGGAGGGCCTACTGATGAGCAGTTCTTC.